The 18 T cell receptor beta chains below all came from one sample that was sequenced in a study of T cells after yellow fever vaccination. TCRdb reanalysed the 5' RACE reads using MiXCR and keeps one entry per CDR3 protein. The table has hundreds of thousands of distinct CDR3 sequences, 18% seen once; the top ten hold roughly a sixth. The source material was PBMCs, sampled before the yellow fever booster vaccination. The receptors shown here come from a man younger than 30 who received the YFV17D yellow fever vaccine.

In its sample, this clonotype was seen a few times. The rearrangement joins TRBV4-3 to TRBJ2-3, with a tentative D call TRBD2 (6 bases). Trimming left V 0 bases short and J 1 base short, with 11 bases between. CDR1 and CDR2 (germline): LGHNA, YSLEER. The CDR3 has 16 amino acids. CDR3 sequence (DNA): TGCGCCAGCAGCCAAGAAGGAGGGGCCCGCACAGATACGCAGTATTTT. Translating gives CASSQEGGARTDTQYF.

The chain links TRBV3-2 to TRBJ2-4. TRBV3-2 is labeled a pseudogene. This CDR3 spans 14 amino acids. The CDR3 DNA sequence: TGTGCCAGCAGCCGAGGGGGAGCCAAAAACATTCAGTACTTC. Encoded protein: CASSRGGAKNIQYF.

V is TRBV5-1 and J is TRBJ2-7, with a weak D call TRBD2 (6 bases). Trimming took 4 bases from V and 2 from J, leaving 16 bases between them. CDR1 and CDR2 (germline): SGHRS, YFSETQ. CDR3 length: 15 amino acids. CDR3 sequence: CASSPGLGRTYEQYV. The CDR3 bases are TGCGCCAGCAGCCCGGGACTGGGAAGGACCTACGAGCAGTACGTC.

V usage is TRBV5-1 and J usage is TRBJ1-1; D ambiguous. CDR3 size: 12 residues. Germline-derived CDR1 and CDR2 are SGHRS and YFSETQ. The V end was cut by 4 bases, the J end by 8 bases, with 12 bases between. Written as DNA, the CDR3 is TGCGCCAGCAGCGGAGACGGAAGGGAAGCTTTCTTT. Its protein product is CASSGDGREAFF. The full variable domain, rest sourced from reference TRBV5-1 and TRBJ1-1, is KAGVTQTPRYLIKTRGQQVTLSCSPISGHRSVSWYQQTPGQGLQFLFEYFSETQRNKGNFPGRFSGRQFSNSRSEMNVSTLELGDSALYLCASSGDGREAFFGQGTRLTVV.

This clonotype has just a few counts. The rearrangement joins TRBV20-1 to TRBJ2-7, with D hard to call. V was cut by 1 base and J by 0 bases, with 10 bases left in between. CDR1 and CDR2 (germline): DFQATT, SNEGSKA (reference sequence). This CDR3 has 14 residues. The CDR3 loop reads CSARVPGSSYEQYF. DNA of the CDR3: TGCAGTGCTAGAGTTCCGGGTAGCTCCTACGAGCAGTACTTC.

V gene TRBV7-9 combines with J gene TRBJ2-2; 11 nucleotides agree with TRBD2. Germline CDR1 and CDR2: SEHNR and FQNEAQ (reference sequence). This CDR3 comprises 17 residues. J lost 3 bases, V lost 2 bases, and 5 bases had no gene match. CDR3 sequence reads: CASSLSSGGIHTGELFF. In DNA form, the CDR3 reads TGTGCCAGCAGCTTATCTAGCGGGGGGATCCACACCGGGGAGCTGTTTTTT.

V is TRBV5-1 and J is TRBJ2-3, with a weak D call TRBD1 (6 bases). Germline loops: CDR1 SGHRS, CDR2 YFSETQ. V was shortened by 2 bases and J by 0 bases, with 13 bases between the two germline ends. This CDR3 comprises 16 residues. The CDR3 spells CASSFKGTPSTDTQYF. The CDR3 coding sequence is TGCGCCAGCAGCTTTAAAGGGACACCTAGCACAGATACGCAGTATTTT.

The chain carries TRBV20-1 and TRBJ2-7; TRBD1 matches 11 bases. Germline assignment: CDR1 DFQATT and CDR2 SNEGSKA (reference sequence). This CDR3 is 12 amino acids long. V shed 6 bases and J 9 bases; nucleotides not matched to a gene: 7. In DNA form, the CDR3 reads TGCAGTGCGCGGACAGGGGGCGACGTGCAGTACTTC. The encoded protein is CSARTGGDVQYF.

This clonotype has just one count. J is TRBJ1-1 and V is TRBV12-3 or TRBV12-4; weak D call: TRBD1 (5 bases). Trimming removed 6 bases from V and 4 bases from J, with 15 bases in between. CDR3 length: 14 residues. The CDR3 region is CASSPTSGGTEAFF. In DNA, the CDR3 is TGTGCCAGCAGCCCAACCTCGGGGGGCACTGAAGCTTTCTTT.

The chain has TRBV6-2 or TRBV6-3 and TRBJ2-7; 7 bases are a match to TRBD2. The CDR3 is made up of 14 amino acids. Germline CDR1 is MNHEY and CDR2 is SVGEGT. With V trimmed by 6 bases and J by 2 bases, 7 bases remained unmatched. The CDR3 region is CASRSGLGTYEQYF. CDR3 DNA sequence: TGTGCCAGCAGATCCGGACTAGGGACCTACGAGCAGTACTTC.

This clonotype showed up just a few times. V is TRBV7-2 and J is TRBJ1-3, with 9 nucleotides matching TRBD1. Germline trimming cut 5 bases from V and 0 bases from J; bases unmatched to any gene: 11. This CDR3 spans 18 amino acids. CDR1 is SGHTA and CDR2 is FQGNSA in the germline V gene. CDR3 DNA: TGTGCCAGCAGCCAAGGGACAGGGCCGTTGGGCTCTGGAAACACCATATATTTT. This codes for CASSQGTGPLGSGNTIYF.

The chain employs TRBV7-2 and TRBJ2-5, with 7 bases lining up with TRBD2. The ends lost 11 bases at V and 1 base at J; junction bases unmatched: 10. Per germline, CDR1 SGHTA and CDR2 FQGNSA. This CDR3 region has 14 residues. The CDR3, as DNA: TGTGCCTCCTGTTCCCAGCGGGGCCAAGAGACCCAGTACTTC. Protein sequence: CASCSQRGQETQYF.

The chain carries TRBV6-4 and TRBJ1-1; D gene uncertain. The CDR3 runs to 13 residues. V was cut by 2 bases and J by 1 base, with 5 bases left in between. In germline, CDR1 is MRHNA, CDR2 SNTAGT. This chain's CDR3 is CASSDGENTEAFF. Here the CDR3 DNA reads TGTGCCAGCAGTGACGGGGAGAACACTGAAGCTTTCTTT.

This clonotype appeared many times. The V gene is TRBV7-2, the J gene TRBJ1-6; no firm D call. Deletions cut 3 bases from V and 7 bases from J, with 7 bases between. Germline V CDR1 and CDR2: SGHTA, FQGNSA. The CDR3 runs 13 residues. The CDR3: CASSFGPNSPLHF. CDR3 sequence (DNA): TGTGCCAGCAGCTTCGGACCAAATTCACCCCTCCACTTT.

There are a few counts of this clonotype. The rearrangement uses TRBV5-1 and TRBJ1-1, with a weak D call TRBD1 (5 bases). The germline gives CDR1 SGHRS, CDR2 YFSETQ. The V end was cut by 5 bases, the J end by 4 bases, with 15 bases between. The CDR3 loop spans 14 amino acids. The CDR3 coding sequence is TGCGCCAGCAGTTCTTTAGGGGTGGGCACTGAAGCTTTCTTT. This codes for CASSSLGVGTEAFF. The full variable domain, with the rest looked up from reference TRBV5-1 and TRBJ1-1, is KAGVTQTPRYLIKTRGQQVTLSCSPISGHRSVSWYQQTPGQGLQFLFEYFSETQRNKGNFPGRFSGRQFSNSRSEMNVSTLELGDSALYLCASSSLGVGTEAFFGQGTRLTVV.

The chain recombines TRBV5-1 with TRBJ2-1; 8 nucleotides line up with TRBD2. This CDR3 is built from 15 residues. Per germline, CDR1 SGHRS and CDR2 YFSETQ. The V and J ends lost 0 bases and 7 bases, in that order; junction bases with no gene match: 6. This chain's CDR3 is CASSLVVRGVNEQFF. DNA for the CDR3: TGCGCCAGCAGCTTGGTGGTGCGGGGGGTTAATGAGCAGTTCTTC. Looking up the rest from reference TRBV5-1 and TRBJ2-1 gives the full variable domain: KAGVTQTPRYLIKTRGQQVTLSCSPISGHRSVSWYQQTPGQGLQFLFEYFSETQRNKGNFPGRFSGRQFSNSRSEMNVSTLELGDSALYLCASSLVVRGVNEQFFGPGTRLTVL.

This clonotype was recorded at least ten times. The CDR3 region is CASSGSGGHTDTQYF. The CDR3 nucleotides are TGTGCCAGCAGTGGGAGCGGGGGGCACACAGATACGCAGTATTTT. The V call is TRBV2, the J call TRBJ2-3; 9 nucleotides line up with TRBD2. Losses at the gene ends were 4 bases for V and 2 bases for J; bases not matched to a gene: 4. Germline CDR1 reads SNHLY; CDR2 reads FYNNEI. The CDR3 contains 15 residues.

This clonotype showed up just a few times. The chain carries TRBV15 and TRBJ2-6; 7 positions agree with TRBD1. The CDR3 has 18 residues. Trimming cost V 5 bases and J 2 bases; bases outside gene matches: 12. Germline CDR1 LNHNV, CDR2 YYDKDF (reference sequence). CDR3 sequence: CATSSSRTGPTGANVLTF. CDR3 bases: TGTGCCACCAGCTCCTCACGGACAGGTCCGACTGGGGCCAACGTCCTGACTTTC.